A selection of T cell receptor beta chains follows, all from one sample in a study of OX40 agonist ivuxolimab in advanced cancers. Profiled with immunoSEQ multiplex PCR; TCRdb holds only in-frame clones, not every one. This table holds 60,000 to 65,000 clones, 65% to 90% found once. This specimen consisted of CD4+ or CD8+ T cells sorted from blood, obtained in a trial of the OX40 agonist ivuxolimab. The receptors stem from an adult with an advanced solid tumor such as melanoma, head and neck, liver or kidney cancer. CDR3s include the opening cysteine and the closing phenylalanine or tryptophan. Each record gives: D gene, V gene, J gene, CDR3 length, clone size, CDR3 protein, CDR3 DNA. The D gene is left open where the match is weak. The listing skips clone size in some rows; elsewhere it reads once, few, many or a size class.

>TRBD2|TRBV4-2|TRBJ2-1|17|.
CASSQVTRGETYNEQFF
TGTGCCAGCAGCCAAGTGACGCGGGGGGAGACCTACAATGAGCAGTTCTTC
>TRBD2|TRBV30|TRBJ2-5|14|.
CAWNILAGKGTQYF
TGTGCCTGGAATATCCTAGCGGGAAAGGGGACCCAGTACTTC
>.|TRBV7-2|TRBJ1-5|13|.
CASSLAGAQPQHF
TGTGCCAGCAGCTTAGCAGGGGCCCAGCCCCAGCATTTT
>TRBD1|TRBV5-1|TRBJ1-1|14|once
CASKRGRENTEAFF
TGCGCCAGCAAGAGGGGGCGCGAGAACACTGAAGCTTTCTTT
>.|TRBV28|TRBJ2-2|16|.
CASSLVQRVGTGELFF
TGTGCCAGCAGTTTAGTACAGAGAGTGGGCACCGGGGAGCTGTTTTTT
>.|TRBV9|TRBJ2-3|15|.
CASSATLTSTDTQYF
TGTGCCAGCAGCGCTACACTGACTAGCACAGATACGCAGTATTTT
>TRBD1|TRBV5-1|TRBJ1-2|14|.
CASSLAGQAYGYTF
TGCGCCAGCAGCTTGGCGGGACAGGCCTATGGCTACACCTTC
>.|TRBV5-4|TRBJ2-3|16|.
CASSLASRVSTDTQYF
TGTGCCAGCAGCTTGGCCTCCAGGGTGTCGACAGATACGCAGTATTTT
>.|TRBV5-6|TRBJ1-2|11|.
CASSLARGYTF
TGTGCCAGCAGCTTGGCCCGGGGCTACACCTTC
>.|TRBV5-5|TRBJ1-1|15|.
CASSHGGRMNTEAFF
TGTGCCAGCAGCCACGGCGGACGCATGAACACTGAAGCTTTCTTT
>TRBD2|TRBV7-3|TRBJ2-2|15|.
CASGLAGTATGELFF
TGTGCCAGCGGCTTAGCGGGGACTGCCACCGGGGAGCTGTTTTTT
>TRBD1|TRBV14|TRBJ1-5|14|.
CASSQTGAHQPQHF
TGTGCCAGCAGCCAGACAGGGGCTCATCAGCCCCAGCATTTT
>TRBD2|TRBV5-1|TRBJ2-2|16|.
CASSLGVAGSTGELFF
TGCGCCAGCAGCTTGGGAGTAGCGGGGAGCACCGGGGAGCTGTTTTTT
>.|TRBV28|TRBJ1-1|14|.
CASSLPTRASGAFF
TGTGCCAGCAGTTTACCCACCCGGGCCTCCGGTGCTTTCTTT
>.|TRBV27|TRBJ1-6|16|.
CATRPLGLASISPLHF
TGTGCCACCCGACCCCTGGGTCTAGCCTCGATTTCACCCCTCCACTTT
>TRBD1|TRBV7-6|TRBJ1-1|15|.
CASSTTGGLNTEAFF
TGTGCCAGCAGCACCACAGGGGGGCTGAACACTGAAGCTTTCTTT
>TRBD2|TRBV11-2|TRBJ2-1|14|.
CASSLDRTSDEQFF
TGTGCCAGCAGCTTAGATCGGACTAGTGATGAGCAGTTCTTC
>TRBD1|TRBV11-1|TRBJ2-3|17|.
CASSPVPTGGPYDTQYF
TGTGCCAGCTCCCCCGTTCCTACAGGGGGTCCTTACGATACGCAGTATTTT
>TRBD1|TRBV5-3|TRBJ2-7|15|.
CARAQGTGTGYEQYF
TGTGCCAGAGCGCAAGGGACAGGGACCGGCTACGAGCAGTACTTC
>.|TRBV5-6|TRBJ2-4|15|.
CASSIMTVTYDIQYF
TGTGCCAGCAGCATCATGACAGTCACCTATGACATTCAGTACTTC
>.|TRBV5-4|TRBJ2-3|15|.
CASSLVGGSTDTQYF
TGTGCCAGCAGCTTGGTGGGCGGGAGCACAGATACGCAGTATTTT
>.|TRBV2|TRBJ2-4|14|.
CASSEGRGGSIQYF
TGTGCCAGCAGTGAGGGCAGGGGGGGAAGCATTCAGTACTTC
>.|TRBV19|TRBJ2-1|15|.
CASSTRTAAYNEQFF
TGTGCCAGTAGTACCCGGACAGCGGCGTACAATGAGCAGTTCTTC
>.|TRBV9|TRBJ1-1|15|.
CASSVEGGRNTEAFF
TGTGCCAGCAGCGTAGAAGGCGGGAGGAACACTGAAGCTTTCTTT
>.|TRBV19|TRBJ1-5|15|once
CASSGAAYSNQPQHF
TGTGCCAGTAGTGGTGCAGCTTATAGCAATCAGCCCCAGCATTTT
>.|TRBV2|TRBJ1-2|13|.
CASPKGGGHGYTF
TGTGCCAGCCCCAAGGGGGGCGGCCATGGCTACACCTTC
>.|TRBV4-1|TRBJ2-7|14|.
CASSQAEIRYEQYF
TGCGCCAGCAGCCAAGCGGAAATACGATACGAGCAGTACTTC
>.|TRBV5-1|TRBJ1-1|12|.
CASSGVDTEAFF
TGCGCCAGCAGCGGAGTTGACACTGAAGCTTTCTTT
>.|TRBV30|TRBJ1-2|14|.
CAWSTGLANYGYTF
TGTGCCTGGAGCACGGGGTTAGCTAACTATGGCTACACCTTC